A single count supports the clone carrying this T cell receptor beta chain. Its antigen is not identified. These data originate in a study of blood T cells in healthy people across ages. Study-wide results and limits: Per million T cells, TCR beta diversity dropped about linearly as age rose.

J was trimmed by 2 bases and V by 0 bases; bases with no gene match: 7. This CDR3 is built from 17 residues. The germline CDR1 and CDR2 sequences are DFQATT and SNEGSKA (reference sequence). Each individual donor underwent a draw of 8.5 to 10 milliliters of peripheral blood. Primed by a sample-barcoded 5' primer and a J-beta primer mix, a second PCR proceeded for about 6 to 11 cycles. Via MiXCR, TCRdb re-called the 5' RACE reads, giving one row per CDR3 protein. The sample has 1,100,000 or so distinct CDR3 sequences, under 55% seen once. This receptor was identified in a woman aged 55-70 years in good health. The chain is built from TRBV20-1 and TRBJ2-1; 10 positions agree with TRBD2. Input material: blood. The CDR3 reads CSARDPRLAGPYNEQFF. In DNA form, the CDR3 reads TGCAGTGCTAGAGACCCCCGACTAGCGGGCCCCTACAATGAGCAGTTCTTC.